What follows are 30 T cell receptor beta chains derived from one specimen sequenced in a study of somatic mutations in cytotoxic T cells in rheumatoid arthritis. Libraries were prepared by immunoSEQ multiplex PCR; TCRdb keeps only in-frame clonotypes and omits some of them. Of 6,000 or so clones listed, around 77% are singletons. Sequenced material: CD8+ T cells sorted from blood, taken at a follow-up visit. These TCRs come from a woman in her seventies with rheumatoid arthritis.

The chain is built from TRBV7-9 and TRBJ2-5, with 7 bases matching TRBD2. The J segment lost 2 bases and the V segment lost 1 base, leaving 4 bases of the junction unmatched. This CDR3 is 15 amino acids long. The germline V gene encodes CDR1 SEHNR and CDR2 FQNEAQ (reference sequence). The CDR3 protein is CASSLGGGVQETQYF. CDR3 DNA sequence: TGTGCCAGCAGCTTAGGGGGAGGGGTTCAAGAGACCCAGTACTTC. The whole variable domain, remainder taken from reference TRBV7-9 and TRBJ2-5, is DTGVSQNPRHKITKRGQNVTFRCDPISEHNRLYWYRQTLGQGPEFLTYFQNEAQLEKSRLLSDRFSAERPKGSFSTLEIQRTEQGDSAMYLCASSLGGGVQETQYFGPGTRLLVL.

This clone has just one count. The rearrangement links TRBV27 to TRBJ2-2, with D uncertain. The V end was cut by 2 bases, the J end by 8 bases, with 12 bases between. This CDR3 has 14 amino acids. Germline V gene lookup returns CDR1 MNHEY and CDR2 SMNVEV (reference sequence). The CDR3, as DNA: TGTGCCAGCAGTTTAACCACTCTGGGAGGGGAGCTGTTTTTT. Its translation is CASSLTTLGGELFF.

The chain combines TRBV28 with TRBJ2-1; 10 bases agree with TRBD2. The CDR3 is 19 residues long. Germline V gene data show CDR1 as MDHEN and CDR2 as SYDVKM. After removal of 4 bases from V and 0 bases from J, the junction contained 12 bases not matched to a gene. The CDR3 coding sequence is TGTGCCAGCAGTTCCGGACTAGCGGTCATGAAGAGCTCCTACAATGAGCAGTTCTTC. It encodes CASSSGLAVMKSSYNEQFF. The whole variable domain, filled in from reference TRBV28 and TRBJ2-1, reads DVKVTQSSRYLVKRTGEKVFLECVQDMDHENMFWYRQDPGLGLRLIYFSYDVKMKEKGDIPEGYSVSREKKERFSLILESASTNQTSMYLCASSSGLAVMKSSYNEQFFGPGTRLTVL.

This chain uses TRBV21-1 with TRBJ2-7. TRBV21-1 is a listed pseudogene. This CDR3 comprises 14 residues. CDR3 nucleotide sequence: TGTGCCAGCAGCAAAGTCTTGATTACCTACGAGCAGTACTTC. Its translation is CASSKVLITYEQYF.

This rearrangement joins TRBV6-1 to TRBJ2-1; either TRBD1 or TRBD2 may fit D (5 bases each). CDR1 MNHNS and CDR2 SASEGT come from the germline V gene. The CDR3 spans 14 residues. The V gene lost 8 bases and the J gene lost 10 bases, with 21 bases spanning the gap. CDR3: CASSDRADGGEQFF. CDR3 in DNA: TGTGCCAGCTCTGACAGAGCGGATGGAGGAGAGCAGTTCTTC.

This chain links TRBV21-1 with TRBJ2-7. TRBV21-1 is listed as a pseudogene. There are 12 residues in the CDR3. As DNA, the CDR3 is TGTGCCAGCAGCAGCACCTTAAACGATGGATTCTTC. Amino acid sequence: CASSSTLNDGFF.

V and J are TRBV13 and TRBJ2-5, with TRBD2 matching 10 bases. The V gene end was trimmed by 3 bases and the J gene end by 5 bases; junction bases not matched to a gene: 3. CDR1 PRHDT and CDR2 FYEKMQ come from the germline V gene (reference sequence). This CDR3 contains 14 residues. CDR3 in DNA: TGTGCCAGCAGCTTCCTGACTAGCGGGGAGACCCAGTACTTC. Residues: CASSFLTSGETQYF.

The chain couples TRBV5-6 to TRBJ2-7; D remains unclear. The CDR3 has 11 amino acids. Per the germline V gene, CDR1 is SGHDT and CDR2 is YYEEEE. V was shortened by 0 bases and J by 6 bases, with 4 bases between the two germline ends. CDR3 residues: CASSLASEQYF. The CDR3 DNA reads TGTGCCAGCAGCTTGGCCAGCGAGCAGTACTTC.

The chain couples TRBV28 to TRBJ2-1, with 9 bases aligning to TRBD2. The junction had 5 bases not matched to a gene; V was cut back by 7 bases and J by 4 bases. The CDR3 is 14 residues long. Germline V lookup: CDR1 MDHEN, CDR2 SYDVKM. The DNA for the CDR3 is TGTGCCAGCATCTTGACTAGCGGATACAATGAGCAGTTCTTC. It specifies CASILTSGYNEQFF. The variable domain in full, with the rest retrieved from reference TRBV28 and TRBJ2-1, is DVKVTQSSRYLVKRTGEKVFLECVQDMDHENMFWYRQDPGLGLRLIYFSYDVKMKEKGDIPEGYSVSREKKERFSLILESASTNQTSMYLCASILTSGYNEQFFGPGTRLTVL.

The chain carries TRBV2 and TRBJ1-4; TRBD1 aligns across 9 bases. The CDR3 runs to 16 residues. With V trimmed by 6 bases and J by 5 bases, 10 bases remained unmatched. CDR1 is SNHLY and CDR2 is FYNNEI in the germline V gene. CDR3 DNA: TGTGCCAGCAGGGTCCCGGGACAGGGATGGAATGAAAAACTGTTTTTT. Translated: CASRVPGQGWNEKLFF.

The genes are TRBV10-2 and TRBJ1-2; 7 bases fit TRBD1. The V segment lost 7 bases and the J segment 5 bases; nucleotides outside the gene matches: 7. The CDR3 is made up of 13 amino acids. The germline V gene encodes CDR1 WSHSY and CDR2 SAAADI. The chain's CDR3 is CASTDRALYGYTF. The CDR3, as DNA: TGCGCCAGCACCGACAGGGCCTTGTATGGCTACACCTTC.

V is TRBV6-1 and J is TRBJ1-1, with TRBD1 matching 7 bases. The germline gives CDR1 MNHNS, CDR2 SASEGT. This CDR3 is 13 amino acids long. Trimming at V came to 11 bases and at J to 0 bases, leaving 6 bases not matched to a gene. CDR3: CAGQDKMNTEAFF. The CDR3 bases are TGTGCCGGACAGGATAAAATGAACACTGAAGCTTTCTTT.

The CDR3 loop reads CASSARTGDGANVLTF. CDR3 sequence (DNA): TGTGCCAGCAGCGCAAGAACAGGGGATGGGGCCAACGTCCTGACTTTC. This chain uses TRBV7-6 with TRBJ2-6; 7 nucleotides align to TRBD1. Trimming took 5 bases from V and 3 from J; bases not matched to a gene: 7. Germline CDR1 and CDR2: SGHVS and FNYEAQ. CDR3 length: 16 residues.

The rearrangement links TRBV6-6 to TRBJ1-3; possible D gene TRBD1, 6 bases. CDR3 length: 14 residues. The germline CDR1 and CDR2 sequences are MNHNY and SVGAGI (reference sequence). Trimming cost V 4 bases and J 3 bases, with 10 bases left between them. The CDR3 sequence: CASSLGALGNTIYF. The CDR3 region has the DNA TGTGCCAGCAGTTTGGGGGCCCTTGGAAACACCATATATTTT.

The chain uses TRBV10-3 and TRBJ2-5; 9 bases are a match to TRBD1. V trimming: 0 bases; J trimming: 5 bases; junction bases outside the gene matches: 7. Germline CDR1 is ENHRY and CDR2 is SYGVKD. The CDR3 covers 16 residues. CDR3 loop: CAISESGDRVGETQYF. In nucleotides, the CDR3 is TGTGCCATCAGTGAGTCAGGGGACAGGGTAGGCGAGACCCAGTACTTC.

The chain employs TRBV4-1 and TRBJ2-7; 7 nucleotides line up with TRBD2. Germline V gives CDR1 MGHRA, CDR2 YSYEKL. The CDR3 spans 15 residues. V gave up 4 bases and J gave up 3 bases; unmatched junction bases: 9. The CDR3 region is CASSRGRGELYEQYF. The CDR3 DNA sequence: TGCGCCAGCAGCCGCGGTCGGGGGGAGCTCTACGAGCAGTACTTC.

This chain connects TRBV28 to TRBJ2-1; D uncertain. V was cut by 3 bases and J by 6 bases, with 18 bases left in between. This CDR3 region has 16 residues. CDR1 is MDHEN and CDR2 is SYDVKM in the germline V gene. Here the CDR3 reads CASSFGYSRSLNEQFF. The CDR3, as DNA: TGTGCCAGCAGTTTTGGGTACAGCAGGAGTCTCAATGAGCAGTTCTTC.

V usage is TRBV5-1 and J usage is TRBJ2-7, with 9 nucleotides matching TRBD1. V lost 8 bases, J lost 2 bases, and 5 bases stayed unmatched. Germline V gene data show CDR1 as SGHRS and CDR2 as YFSETQ. The CDR3 consists of 13 residues. The CDR3 protein is CARTHRGPYEQYF. CDR3 coding DNA: TGCGCCAGGACACACAGGGGGCCCTACGAGCAGTACTTC.

J is TRBJ1-2 and V is TRBV7-2; D may be TRBD1 (6 bases). The CDR3 runs 15 residues. Germline V lookup: CDR1 SGHTA, CDR2 FQGNSA. With 5 bases removed from V and 4 bases from J, the gap between germline ends came to 17 bases. As DNA, the CDR3 is TGTGCCAGCAGCCCGAGGACAGTTCGTCGCTATGGCTACACCTTC. It codes for CASSPRTVRRYGYTF.

Comment on this clone: Its ends do not fully match the called genes, so a read error is possible. The V call is TRBV7-7, the J call TRBJ2-2; D is perhaps TRBD1 or TRBD2 (6 bases each). Germline loops: CDR1 SSHAT, CDR2 FNYEAQ (reference sequence). The CDR3 has 17 amino acids. CDR3 nucleotides: TGTGCTAGCAGCTTGAGCCCGCGGGACACCCTCACCGGGGAGCTGTTTTTT. This encodes CASSLSPRDTLTGELFF.

The chain is built from TRBV19 and TRBJ2-7; 9 bases align to TRBD1. V lost 3 bases and J lost 4; bases outside the gene matches: 4. Germline CDR1 is LNHDA and CDR2 is SQIVND (reference sequence). The CDR3 is 14 residues long. CDR3: CASSITGGVYEQYF. DNA of the CDR3: TGTGCCAGTAGTATCACAGGGGGCGTTTACGAGCAGTACTTC.

This rearrangement joins TRBV4-1 to TRBJ1-5; no clear D gene. This CDR3 contains 15 residues. The V end was cut by 5 bases, the J end by 2 bases, with 13 bases between. CDR1 is MGHRA and CDR2 is YSYEKL in the germline V gene. The DNA of the CDR3 is TGCGCCAGCAGCTTAGGCTCGGGCGGCAATCAGCCCCAGCATTTT. Its protein is CASSLGSGGNQPQHF.

The chain couples TRBV19 to TRBJ1-5, with D perhaps TRBD1 (6 bases). This CDR3 is built from 13 residues. The germline gives CDR1 LNHDA, CDR2 SQIVND (reference sequence). The ends were cut back, 5 bases at V and 4 bases at J, with 9 bases in the middle. This chain's CDR3 is CASSPTGNQPQHF. The CDR3 bases are TGTGCCAGTAGTCCAACAGGGAATCAGCCCCAGCATTTT.

There are a few counts of this clone. Distinct nucleotide sequences in the sample also encode this CDR3. This sequence joins TRBV6-5 and TRBJ2-7; 8 bases align to TRBD1. The CDR3 covers 14 residues. CDR1 and CDR2 (germline): MNHEY, SVGAGI. The trim removed 5 bases at V and 1 base at J, leaving 4 bases unmatched. The CDR3 sequence is CASSPGQGSYEQYF. CDR3 nucleotide sequence: TGTGCCAGCAGTCCAGGACAGGGATCCTACGAGCAGTACTTC.

The CDR3 here is CATSFTTALSRPSDGYTF. The CDR3 region has the DNA TGTGCCACCAGCTTTACAACAGCCCTTTCTCGGCCGAGCGATGGCTACACCTTC. V and J are TRBV15 and TRBJ1-2; no definite D call. The CDR3 is 18 amino acids. CDR1 LNHNV and CDR2 YYDKDF come from the germline V gene (reference sequence). Trimming removed 5 bases from V and 6 bases from J, with 28 bases in between.

This clone was seen just once. This chain links TRBV15 with TRBJ1-4; D might be TRBD1 (6 bases). Trimming cost V 1 base and J 6 bases, with 12 bases left between them. The CDR3 extends over 15 amino acids. The germline CDR1 and CDR2 sequences are LNHNV and YYDKDF (reference sequence). Here the CDR3 DNA reads TGTGCCACCAGCAGAGCCTACAGGGCGGATGAAAAACTGTTTTTT. Protein product: CATSRAYRADEKLFF.

This clone was detected a few times. The chain links TRBV6-1 to TRBJ1-5; the match to TRBD1 covers 9 bases. Germline V gene data show CDR1 as MNHNS and CDR2 as SASEGT. V was clipped by 9 bases and J by 5 bases; unmatched bases: 8. CDR3 length equals 14 residues. In DNA, the CDR3 is TGTGCCAGTCAGACAGGGGGGGAGTATCAGCCCCAGCATTTT. It codes for CASQTGGEYQPQHF.

This clone was observed once. The chain recombines TRBV7-2 with TRBJ2-7; a weak D match, TRBD1 (5 bases). The CDR3 sequence is 15 residues long. CDR1 is SGHTA, CDR2 FQGNSA, per germline. Trimming removed 3 bases at V and 3 bases at J, with 15 bases between. This CDR3 reads CASSLDMAGIYEQYF. CDR3 coding DNA: TGTGCCAGCAGCTTGGACATGGCAGGGATCTACGAGCAGTACTTC.

In the case of this clone: Other DNA sequences in the same sample also yield this CDR3. V and J are TRBV27 and TRBJ1-1; D gene uncertain. CDR3 size: 13 residues. Looked up from germline, CDR1 is MNHEY and CDR2 is SMNVEV (reference sequence). V was clipped by 3 bases and J by 1 base, with 6 bases between them. In DNA form, the CDR3 reads TGTGCCAGCAGTTTCTGGGGGAACACTGAAGCTTTCTTT. This gives the protein CASSFWGNTEAFF.

The chain is built from TRBV15 and TRBJ1-2, with 11 positions matching TRBD1. The germline V gene has CDR1 LNHNV and CDR2 YYDKDF (reference sequence). The CDR3 length is 14 residues. V trimming: 5 bases; J trimming: 6 bases; junction bases outside the gene matches: 5. For the CDR3, the DNA is TGTGCCACCAGCTTAGGGACAGGGGGGGATGGCTACACCTTC. This translates into CATSLGTGGDGYTF.